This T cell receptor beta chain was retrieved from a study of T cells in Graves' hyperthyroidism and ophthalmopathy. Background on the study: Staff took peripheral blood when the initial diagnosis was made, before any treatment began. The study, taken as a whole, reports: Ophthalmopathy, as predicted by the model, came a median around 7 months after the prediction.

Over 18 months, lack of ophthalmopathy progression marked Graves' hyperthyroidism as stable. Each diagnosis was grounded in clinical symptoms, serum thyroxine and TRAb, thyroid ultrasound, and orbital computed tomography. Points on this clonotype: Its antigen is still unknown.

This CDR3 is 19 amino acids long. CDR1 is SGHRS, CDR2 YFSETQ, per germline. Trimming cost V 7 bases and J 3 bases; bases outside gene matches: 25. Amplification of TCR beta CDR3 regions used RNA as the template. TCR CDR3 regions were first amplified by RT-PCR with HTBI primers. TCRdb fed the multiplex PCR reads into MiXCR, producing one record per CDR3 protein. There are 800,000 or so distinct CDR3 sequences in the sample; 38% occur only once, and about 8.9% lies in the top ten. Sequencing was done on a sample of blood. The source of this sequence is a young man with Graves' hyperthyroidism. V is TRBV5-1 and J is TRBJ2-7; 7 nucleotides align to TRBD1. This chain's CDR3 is CASGGQRLSPPSAFYEQYF. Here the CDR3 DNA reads TGCGCCAGCGGGGGACAGCGACTTTCTCCTCCCTCAGCGTTCTACGAGCAGTACTTC.